Listed below are T cell receptor beta chains from one sample, sequenced in a study of T and B cells in COVID-19 patients. Via MiXCR, TCRdb re-called the multiplex PCR reads, giving one row per CDR3 protein. Here the sample spans some 13,000 distinct CDR3 sequences, approximately 24% being singletons. Sequencing was performed on blood. The receptors originated from a human donor who had recovered from COVID-19. The CDR3 runs from the conserved cysteine through the conserved F or W. D genes are given only for firm matches. Not all rows give a size; the values are once, few, many and, for expanded clones, a class.

clone size: NA
J gene: TRBJ2-1
CDR3 length: 11
D gene: NA
V gene: TRBV10-3
CDR3 protein: CASSFNNEQFF
CDR3 DNA: TGTGCCAGCAGTTTTAACAATGAGCAGTTCTTC

clone size: once
J gene: TRBJ2-6
CDR3 length: 19
D gene: TRBD1
V gene: TRBV27
CDR3 protein: CASSLQGQGAAGGANVLTF
CDR3 DNA: TGTGCCAGCAGTCTCCAGGGACAGGGGGCGGCGGGTGGGGCCAACGTCCTGACTTTC

clone size: NA
J gene: TRBJ1-6
CDR3 length: 11
D gene: NA
V gene: TRBV2
CDR3 protein: CASSEARETNF
CDR3 DNA: TGTGCCAGCAGTGAAGCCAGGGAGACGAACTTT

clone size: few
J gene: TRBJ2-3
CDR3 length: 15
D gene: NA
V gene: TRBV20-1
CDR3 protein: CSAPAPSHSTDTQYF
CDR3 DNA: TGCAGTGCGCCCGCCCCTAGTCACAGCACAGATACGCAGTATTTT

clone size: many
J gene: TRBJ2-7
CDR3 length: 16
D gene: TRBD2
V gene: TRBV18
CDR3 protein: CASSRGRREELGEQYF
CDR3 DNA: TGTGCCAGCTCACGAGGGCGGCGGGAGGAGTTGGGCGAGCAGTACTTC

clone size: few
J gene: TRBJ1-4
CDR3 length: 17
D gene: NA
V gene: TRBV5-1
CDR3 protein: CASSLAEGVTTNEKLFF
CDR3 DNA: TGCGCCAGCAGCTTGGCCGAGGGGGTGACAACTAATGAAAAACTGTTTTTT

clone size: many
J gene: TRBJ2-2
CDR3 length: 14
D gene: NA
V gene: TRBV6-4
CDR3 protein: CASSDDLETGELFF
CDR3 DNA: TGTGCCAGCAGTGACGACCTGGAGACCGGGGAGCTGTTTTTT

clone size: many
J gene: TRBJ1-4
CDR3 length: 15
D gene: NA
V gene: TRBV15
CDR3 protein: CATSSRGRGTEKLFF
CDR3 DNA: TGTGCCACCAGCAGTAGGGGCAGGGGTACTGAAAAACTGTTTTTT

clone size: once
J gene: TRBJ1-5
CDR3 length: 18
D gene: NA
V gene: TRBV7-2
CDR3 protein: CASSLEVRGVFPNQPQHF
CDR3 DNA: TGTGCCAGCAGCTTAGAGGTCAGGGGTGTGTTCCCCAATCAGCCCCAGCATTTT

clone size: NA
J gene: TRBJ2-3
CDR3 length: 18
D gene: TRBD2
V gene: TRBV20-1
CDR3 protein: CSARDLIAGVGDTDTQYF
CDR3 DNA: TGCAGTGCTAGAGATCTGATAGCGGGAGTGGGGGACACAGATACGCAGTATTTT

clone size: few
J gene: TRBJ2-5
CDR3 length: 15
D gene: TRBD2
V gene: TRBV14
CDR3 protein: CASSQNLAGAETQYF
CDR3 DNA: TGTGCCAGCAGCCAGAACCTAGCGGGGGCGGAGACCCAGTACTTC

clone size: few
J gene: TRBJ1-5
CDR3 length: 15
D gene: TRBD1
V gene: TRBV6-1
CDR3 protein: CASTRTTGEGQPQHF
CDR3 DNA: TGTGCCAGCACCAGAACGACAGGGGAGGGTCAGCCCCAGCATTTT

clone size: medium-sized
J gene: TRBJ2-2
CDR3 length: 17
D gene: TRBD1
V gene: TRBV27
CDR3 protein: CASSLLPTGANTGELFF
CDR3 DNA: TGTGCCAGCAGCCTACTTCCGACAGGGGCGAACACCGGGGAGCTGTTTTTT

clone size: many
J gene: TRBJ1-4
CDR3 length: 15
D gene: NA
V gene: TRBV6-1
CDR3 protein: CASSEVAGTNEKLFF
CDR3 DNA: TGTGCCAGCAGTGAGGTGGCAGGGACTAATGAAAAACTGTTTTTT

clone size: many
J gene: TRBJ2-5
CDR3 length: 14
D gene: TRBD2
V gene: TRBV27
CDR3 protein: CASSFLAEQETQYF
CDR3 DNA: TGTGCCAGCAGTTTCCTAGCGGAGCAAGAGACCCAGTACTTC

clone size: medium-sized
J gene: TRBJ2-2
CDR3 length: 16
D gene: NA
V gene: TRBV30
CDR3 protein: CAWSVNGDTYTGELFF
CDR3 DNA: TGTGCCTGGAGTGTAAACGGGGACACCTACACCGGGGAGCTGTTTTTT

clone size: NA
J gene: TRBJ1-3
CDR3 length: 15
D gene: TRBD1
V gene: TRBV11-2
CDR3 protein: CASSPGTVVRNTIYF
CDR3 DNA: TGTGCCAGCAGCCCCGGGACAGTTGTTAGAAACACCATATATTTT

clone size: many
J gene: TRBJ2-7
CDR3 length: 14
D gene: NA
V gene: TRBV6-1
CDR3 protein: CASSDGPFSYEQYF
CDR3 DNA: TGTGCCAGCAGTGATGGACCGTTTTCTTACGAGCAGTACTTC

clone size: medium-sized
J gene: TRBJ2-2
CDR3 length: 15
D gene: NA
V gene: TRBV15
CDR3 protein: CATSRDSGNTGELFF
CDR3 DNA: TGTGCCACCAGCAGAGATAGTGGGAACACCGGGGAGCTGTTTTTT

clone size: NA
J gene: TRBJ2-2
CDR3 length: 13
D gene: NA
V gene: TRBV20-1
CDR3 protein: CSAPRWNTGELFF
CDR3 DNA: TGCAGTGCCCCGCGGTGGAACACCGGGGAGCTGTTTTTT

clone size: many
J gene: TRBJ2-6
CDR3 length: 15
D gene: NA
V gene: TRBV20-1
CDR3 protein: CSANPTGTGANVLTF
CDR3 DNA: TGCAGTGCTAATCCAACAGGGACTGGGGCCAACGTCCTGACTTTC

clone size: medium-sized
J gene: TRBJ2-1
CDR3 length: 15
D gene: TRBD2
V gene: TRBV27
CDR3 protein: CASSLQRELGNEQFF
CDR3 DNA: TGTGCCAGCAGTCTCCAGCGGGAGCTGGGCAATGAGCAGTTCTTC

clone size: NA
J gene: TRBJ2-3
CDR3 length: 16
D gene: TRBD2
V gene: TRBV5-1
CDR3 protein: CASSMGLADNTDTQYF
CDR3 DNA: TGCGCCAGCAGCATGGGACTAGCGGACAACACAGATACGCAGTATTTT

clone size: NA
J gene: TRBJ1-6
CDR3 length: 14
D gene: TRBD1
V gene: TRBV19
CDR3 protein: CASTDRGIASPLHF
CDR3 DNA: TGTGCCAGCACGGACAGGGGTATAGCTTCACCCCTCCACTTT

clone size: many
J gene: TRBJ2-1
CDR3 length: 14
D gene: NA
V gene: TRBV27
CDR3 protein: CASSLRLSHNEQFF
CDR3 DNA: TGTGCCAGCAGTTTAAGGTTATCCCACAATGAGCAGTTCTTC

clone size: many
J gene: TRBJ2-3
CDR3 length: 18
D gene: TRBD2
V gene: TRBV18
CDR3 protein: CASSSGLAGGINTDTQYF
CDR3 DNA: TGTGCCAGCTCATCCGGACTAGCGGGAGGGATAAACACAGATACGCAGTATTTT

clone size: NA
J gene: TRBJ1-4
CDR3 length: 18
D gene: NA
V gene: TRBV21-1
CDR3 protein: CASSKAGQGAATNEKLFF
CDR3 DNA: TGTGCCAGCAGCAAGGCCGGACAGGGGGCAGCAACTAATGAAAAACTGTTTTTT

clone size: few
J gene: TRBJ2-1
CDR3 length: 15
D gene: NA
V gene: TRBV7-2
CDR3 protein: CASSPPYPEDNEQFF
CDR3 DNA: TGTGCCAGCAGCCCACCGTATCCTGAGGACAATGAGCAGTTCTTC

clone size: medium-sized
J gene: TRBJ2-7
CDR3 length: 15
D gene: TRBD2
V gene: TRBV19
CDR3 protein: CASSTRLAGGYEQYF
CDR3 DNA: TGTGCCAGTAGTACCCGACTAGCGGGAGGGTACGAGCAGTACTTC

clone size: medium-sized
J gene: TRBJ2-1
CDR3 length: 15
D gene: TRBD2
V gene: TRBV19
CDR3 protein: CASTRREGVYNEQFF
CDR3 DNA: TGTGCCAGCACAAGGCGGGAGGGGGTCTACAATGAGCAGTTCTTC

clone size: NA
J gene: TRBJ2-1
CDR3 length: 13
D gene: NA
V gene: TRBV7-6
CDR3 protein: CASSANVWDEQFF
CDR3 DNA: TGTGCCAGCAGCGCGAACGTTTGGGATGAGCAGTTCTTC

clone size: many
J gene: TRBJ1-4
CDR3 length: 16
D gene: TRBD1
V gene: TRBV12-3/TRBV12-4
CDR3 protein: CASSLSGGITNEKLFF
CDR3 DNA: TGTGCCAGCAGTTTATCAGGGGGCATCACTAATGAAAAACTGTTTTTT

clone size: NA
J gene: TRBJ2-7
CDR3 length: 15
D gene: NA
V gene: TRBV4-1
CDR3 protein: CASSLSYRAAYEQYF
CDR3 DNA: TGCGCCAGCAGCCTCTCCTATAGGGCGGCCTACGAGCAGTACTTC

clone size: few
J gene: TRBJ2-5
CDR3 length: 16
D gene: TRBD2
V gene: TRBV4-1
CDR3 protein: CASSPGLAGTQETQYF
CDR3 DNA: TGCGCCAGCAGCCCTGGACTAGCGGGGACTCAAGAGACCCAGTACTTC

clone size: NA
J gene: TRBJ1-4
CDR3 length: 14
D gene: TRBD1
V gene: TRBV20-1
CDR3 protein: CSAADRETNEKLFF
CDR3 DNA: TGCAGTGCCGCGGACAGGGAGACTAATGAAAAACTGTTTTTT

clone size: NA
J gene: TRBJ2-1
CDR3 length: 15
D gene: NA
V gene: TRBV6-5
CDR3 protein: CASSYSAGSYNEQFF
CDR3 DNA: TGTGCCAGCAGTTACTCGGCGGGATCCTACAATGAGCAGTTCTTC

clone size: medium-sized
J gene: TRBJ2-5
CDR3 length: 13
D gene: TRBD1
V gene: TRBV6-5
CDR3 protein: CASSYWGQRTQYF
CDR3 DNA: TGTGCCAGCAGTTACTGGGGACAGCGGACCCAGTACTTC

clone size: few
J gene: TRBJ2-4
CDR3 length: 18
D gene: TRBD1
V gene: TRBV7-6
CDR3 protein: CASSLGATGGKVKNIQYF
CDR3 DNA: TGTGCCAGCAGCTTAGGTGCGACAGGGGGCAAAGTCAAAAACATTCAGTACTTC

clone size: NA
J gene: TRBJ1-1
CDR3 length: 13
D gene: NA
V gene: TRBV15
CDR3 protein: CATSRGQGGKAFF
CDR3 DNA: TGTGCCACCAGCAGGGGGCAGGGCGGGAAAGCTTTCTTT

clone size: many
J gene: TRBJ2-1
CDR3 length: 16
D gene: TRBD1
V gene: TRBV13
CDR3 protein: CASSLRGQGHWNEQFF
CDR3 DNA: TGTGCCAGCAGCTTACGGGGACAGGGGCATTGGAATGAGCAGTTCTTC

clone size: NA
J gene: TRBJ1-5
CDR3 length: 14
D gene: NA
V gene: TRBV12-3/TRBV12-4
CDR3 protein: CASSLGGGVGPQHF
CDR3 DNA: TGTGCCAGCAGTTTAGGAGGAGGGGTTGGGCCCCAGCATTTT

clone size: many
J gene: TRBJ2-2
CDR3 length: 14
D gene: NA
V gene: TRBV6-4
CDR3 protein: CASSDDAATGELFF
CDR3 DNA: TGTGCCAGCAGTGATGACGCCGCCACCGGGGAGCTGTTTTTT

clone size: medium-sized
J gene: TRBJ1-5
CDR3 length: 14
D gene: NA
V gene: TRBV27
CDR3 protein: CASSLFGSNQPQHF
CDR3 DNA: TGTGCCAGCAGTTTATTTGGGTCTAATCAGCCCCAGCATTTT

clone size: medium-sized
J gene: TRBJ2-1
CDR3 length: 15
D gene: TRBD2
V gene: TRBV12-3/TRBV12-4
CDR3 protein: CASSSSGGLYNEQFF
CDR3 DNA: TGTGCCAGCAGTTCTAGCGGGGGGCTATACAATGAGCAGTTCTTC

clone size: few
J gene: TRBJ1-4
CDR3 length: 15
D gene: NA
V gene: TRBV6-2/TRBV6-3
CDR3 protein: CASSYSGTGNEKLFF
CDR3 DNA: TGTGCCAGCAGTTACTCCGGGACGGGTAATGAAAAACTGTTTTTT

clone size: NA
J gene: TRBJ2-6
CDR3 length: 13
D gene: NA
V gene: TRBV24-1
CDR3 protein: CATWGSGANVLTF
CDR3 DNA: TGTGCCACCTGGGGGTCTGGGGCCAACGTCCTGACTTTC

clone size: many
J gene: TRBJ2-1
CDR3 length: 17
D gene: NA
V gene: TRBV6-1
CDR3 protein: CASSEGGAWLVNNEQFF
CDR3 DNA: TGTGCCAGCAGTGAAGGGGGCGCTTGGTTGGTGAACAATGAGCAGTTCTTC

clone size: NA
J gene: TRBJ1-5
CDR3 length: 15
D gene: NA
V gene: TRBV7-2
CDR3 protein: CASSLMGQLNQPQHF
CDR3 DNA: TGTGCCAGCAGCTTGATGGGACAACTCAATCAGCCCCAGCATTTT

clone size: medium-sized
J gene: TRBJ2-1
CDR3 length: 15
D gene: NA
V gene: TRBV6-6
CDR3 protein: CASSSEGTAYNEQFF
CDR3 DNA: TGTGCCAGCAGTTCGGAGGGGACAGCCTACAATGAGCAGTTCTTC

clone size: NA
J gene: TRBJ1-4
CDR3 length: 15
D gene: NA
V gene: TRBV20-1
CDR3 protein: CSAIDRKSTNEKLFF
CDR3 DNA: TGCAGTGCTATTGACAGGAAATCAACTAATGAAAAACTGTTTTTT

clone size: many
J gene: TRBJ2-3
CDR3 length: 14
D gene: TRBD1
V gene: TRBV6-1
CDR3 protein: CASVTGGQTDTQYF
CDR3 DNA: TGTGCCAGCGTGACAGGGGGCCAGACAGATACGCAGTATTTT

clone size: NA
J gene: TRBJ2-6
CDR3 length: 12
D gene: TRBD1
V gene: TRBV7-6
CDR3 protein: CAILDRGNVLTF
CDR3 DNA: TGTGCCATCCTGGACAGGGGAAACGTCCTGACTTTC

clone size: many
J gene: TRBJ2-5
CDR3 length: 13
D gene: NA
V gene: TRBV6-5
CDR3 protein: CASSYIGQETQYF
CDR3 DNA: TGTGCCAGCAGTTATATCGGACAAGAGACCCAGTACTTC

clone size: NA
J gene: TRBJ1-5
CDR3 length: 12
D gene: NA
V gene: TRBV27
CDR3 protein: CASRRGNQPQHF
CDR3 DNA: TGTGCCAGCAGACGGGGGAATCAGCCCCAGCATTTT

clone size: NA
J gene: TRBJ1-6
CDR3 length: 17
D gene: NA
V gene: TRBV6-6
CDR3 protein: CASSYSGRGDYNSPLHF
CDR3 DNA: TGTGCCAGCAGTTACTCGGGCAGGGGAGACTATAATTCACCCCTCCACTTT

clone size: medium-sized
J gene: TRBJ1-1
CDR3 length: 14
D gene: NA
V gene: TRBV29-1
CDR3 protein: CSVESNVVGTEAFF
CDR3 DNA: TGCAGCGTTGAGTCTAACGTAGTGGGCACTGAAGCTTTCTTT